This TCR beta chain was obtained from a study of cytomegalovirus exposure and HLA in healthy donors. Points from the study as a whole: Both high specificity and high sensitivity reportedly marked the classifier's diagnosis of cytomegalovirus status.

With regard to this clone: The antigen is undetermined.

The germline V and J ends were trimmed by 0 bases and 5 bases, with 9 bases remaining between them. Looked up from germline, CDR1 is SGHNT and CDR2 is YYREEE (reference sequence). This CDR3 region has 14 residues. TCRdb's table, derived via immunoSEQ multiplex PCR, lists solely in-frame clones and lacks some. The repertoire holds about 340,000 clones, with approximately 90% as singletons. The sequence was collected from a woman younger than 35 in good health and CMV-seronegative. Sequenced sample: PBMCs. V gene TRBV5-4 combines with J gene TRBJ2-1; tentatively, D is TRBD2 (6 bases). The CDR3 coding sequence is TGTGCCAGCAGCTTGGTGGCGGGACACAATGAGCAGTTCTTC. Its translation: CASSLVAGHNEQFF.